These 27 T cell receptor beta chains came from one sample sequenced in a study of technical replicates of blood from several donors. Profiled with immunoSEQ multiplex PCR; TCRdb holds only in-frame clones, not every one. The sample lists tens of thousands of clones, around 94% occurring once. Sequencing was performed on T cells isolated from PBMCs. Receptors originate from a human donor in good health.

This clone was observed once. The chain has TRBV7-9 and TRBJ2-5; maybe TRBD1 (5 bases). CDR3 length equals 14 residues. Trimming stripped 5 bases from V and 0 bases from J, with 10 bases between. Per germline, CDR1 SEHNR and CDR2 FQNEAQ (reference sequence). CDR3: CASSRPRDQETQYF. The CDR3 nucleotides read TGTGCCAGCAGCCGCCCCAGGGACCAAGAGACCCAGTACTTC.

The CDR3 loop reads CASSLAGNYGYTF. CDR3 sequence (DNA): TGTGCCAGCAGCCTCGCGGGAAACTATGGCTACACCTTC. The chain has TRBV7-2 and TRBJ1-2; D is ambiguous. In germline, CDR1 is SGHTA, CDR2 FQGNSA. Trimming removed 5 bases from V and 2 bases from J, with 9 bases in between. CDR3 length equals 13 residues.

This clone was seen only a few times. The rearrangement uses TRBV6-1 and TRBJ2-5, with a possible D match to TRBD2 (5 bases). The CDR3 runs 13 residues. The V and J ends lost 9 bases and 5 bases respectively, with 16 bases between them. Looked up from germline, CDR1 is MNHNS and CDR2 is SASEGT. CDR3 sequence (DNA): TGTGCCAGTAAAAGCGGAGACGGGGAGACCCAGTACTTC. Translation gives CASKSGDGETQYF.

The chain recombines TRBV7-2 with TRBJ2-1; tentative D call: TRBD2 (5 bases). Germline V gene sequence: CDR1 SGHTA, CDR2 FQGNSA. Between the trimmed V and J ends, which lost 4 bases and 8 bases, there was a span of 12 bases. The CDR3 totals 13 residues. The CDR3 loop reads CASSSPPGDEQFF. The CDR3 DNA is TGTGCCAGCAGCTCTCCGCCCGGGGATGAGCAGTTCTTC.

The chain joins TRBV5-4 to TRBJ1-1; 9 bases match TRBD1. The germline V gene encodes CDR1 SGHNT and CDR2 YYREEE (reference sequence). J lost 1 base, V lost 4 bases, and 8 bases had no gene match. The CDR3 is made up of 16 amino acids. CDR3 nucleotide sequence: TGTGCCAGCAGCCCCCCCCTGGGACAGGGGAACACTGAAGCTTTCTTT. This translates into CASSPPLGQGNTEAFF.

V is TRBV6-5 and J is TRBJ2-2, with TRBD1 identical over 9 bases. The CDR3 runs to 14 residues. In germline, CDR1 is MNHEY, CDR2 SVGAGI. The V segment lost 7 bases and the J segment 7 bases; nucleotides outside the gene matches: 7. CDR3 bases: TGTGCCAGCACCGTCGGACAGGGGAACGGGGAGCTGTTTTTT. It yields the protein CASTVGQGNGELFF.

This sequence joins TRBV28 and TRBJ2-7; 10 bases are shared with TRBD2. CDR1 is MDHEN and CDR2 is SYDVKM in the germline V gene. V lost 6 bases to trimming and J lost 4 bases; unmatched junction nucleotides: 9. CDR3 length: 15 residues. The CDR3 sequence: CASRYNPSGSYEQYF. DNA for the CDR3: TGTGCCAGCAGATATAACCCTAGCGGGAGTTACGAGCAGTACTTC.

The V gene is TRBV19, the J gene TRBJ1-2; tentatively, D is TRBD1 (5 bases). The CDR3 covers 14 residues. Trimming removed 5 bases at V and 2 bases at J, with 12 bases between. Germline V lookup: CDR1 LNHDA, CDR2 SQIVND (reference sequence). In DNA, the CDR3 is TGTGCCAGTAGTGGACAATATCCGAACTATGGCTACACCTTC. Protein sequence: CASSGQYPNYGYTF.

This rearrangement joins TRBV27 to TRBJ2-1; 7 bases match TRBD2. There are 16 residues in the CDR3. V shed 2 bases, J shed 5 bases, and the junction held 9 bases outside the gene matches. CDR1 is MNHEY, CDR2 SMNVEV, per germline (reference sequence). The CDR3 spells CASSLGWGGKNNEQFF. The CDR3 nucleotides read TGTGCCAGCAGTTTAGGGTGGGGAGGGAAAAACAATGAGCAGTTCTTC.

This clone has more than one count but fewer than ten. The chain joins TRBV2 to TRBJ1-5, with TRBD1 matching 7 bases. CDR3 length: 14 residues. The V gene end was trimmed by 6 bases and the J gene end by 3 bases; junction bases not matched to a gene: 5. Germline CDR1 and CDR2: SNHLY and FYNNEI. CDR3 nucleotides: TGTGCCAGCAGGAAGACAGGGCCCAATCAGCCCCAGCATTTT. Amino acid sequence: CASRKTGPNQPQHF.

This rearrangement joins TRBV18 to TRBJ1-6, with D possibly matching TRBD1 (6 bases). The germline V and J ends were trimmed by 3 bases and 8 bases, with 11 bases remaining between them. This CDR3 has 14 residues. CDR1 and CDR2 from the germline V gene are KGHSH and LQKENI. CDR3 sequence: CASSPDSGYSPLHF. The CDR3 DNA reads as TGTGCCAGCTCACCGGACAGCGGCTATTCACCCCTCCACTTT.

V and J are TRBV6-1 and TRBJ2-7, with 10 bases aligning to TRBD2. This CDR3 comprises 13 residues. Looked up from germline, CDR1 is MNHNS and CDR2 is SASEGT. The ends lost 4 bases at V and 5 bases at J; junction bases unmatched: 2. CDR3 loop: CASSASGSHEQYF. The CDR3 nucleotides are TGTGCCAGCAGTGCTAGCGGGAGCCACGAGCAGTACTTC.

The genes are TRBV5-1 and TRBJ2-1; 7 nucleotides agree with TRBD1. The CDR3 is 15 residues long. Germline lookup yields CDR1 SGHRS and CDR2 YFSETQ. Unmatched junction bases numbered 8, after V lost 4 bases and J lost 4 bases. CDR3 amino acids: CASSTPGQIYNEQFF. In nucleotides, the CDR3 is TGCGCCAGCAGCACCCCGGGACAGATTTACAATGAGCAGTTCTTC.

The genes are TRBV4-1 and TRBJ2-7; D remains unclear. The CDR3 extends over 12 amino acids. V was cut by 0 bases and J by 5 bases, with 5 bases left in between. The germline V gene encodes CDR1 MGHRA and CDR2 YSYEKL. The CDR3 loop reads CASSQEGDEQYF. CDR3 in DNA: TGCGCCAGCAGCCAAGAGGGCGACGAGCAGTACTTC.

This clone has only one observation. The chain links TRBV7-3 to TRBJ1-2; maybe TRBD1 (5 bases). This CDR3 region has 14 residues. CDR1 is SGHTA, CDR2 FQGTGA, per germline. Trimming cost V 1 base and J 8 bases, with 14 bases left between them. The CDR3 spells CASSLIGAGYGYTF. CDR3 in DNA: TGTGCCAGCAGCTTAATAGGGGCAGGATACGGCTACACCTTC.

V gene TRBV28 combines with J gene TRBJ1-5; no definite D call. CDR1 MDHEN and CDR2 SYDVKM come from the germline V gene. The CDR3 is 15 amino acids. The ends were cut back, 3 bases at V and 1 base at J, with 10 bases in the middle. CDR3 amino acids: CASSFSGVSNQPQHF. CDR3 DNA sequence: TGTGCCAGCAGTTTCTCCGGGGTGAGCAATCAGCCCCAGCATTTT.

The chain carries TRBV5-6 and TRBJ2-3; TRBD1 is a possible D gene (6 bases). Germline assignment: CDR1 SGHDT and CDR2 YYEEEE. Trimming left V 1 base short and J 0 bases short, with 9 bases between. This CDR3 spans 15 amino acids. The CDR3 DNA sequence: TGTGCCAGCAGCTTGCAGGGGCGGAGCACAGATACGCAGTATTTT. As protein: CASSLQGRSTDTQYF.

The rearrangement joins TRBV6-1 to TRBJ1-2; TRBD1 agrees at 8 bases. This CDR3 has 13 residues. V gave up 7 bases and J gave up 8 bases; unmatched junction bases: 9. Germline V gene lookup returns CDR1 MNHNS and CDR2 SASEGT. The CDR3 protein is CASTGDRGRGYTF. The DNA of the CDR3 is TGTGCCAGCACGGGAGACAGGGGAAGGGGCTACACCTTC.

This chain joins TRBV13 and TRBJ2-1, with 11 bases fitting TRBD2. The CDR3 runs to 15 residues. V lost 4 bases to trimming and J lost 3 bases; unmatched junction nucleotides: 2. CDR1 and CDR2 (germline): PRHDT, FYEKMQ (reference sequence). DNA of the CDR3: TGTGCCAGCAGCTCCGGACTAGCGGGCTACAATGAGCAGTTCTTC. Amino acids: CASSSGLAGYNEQFF. The entire variable domain, with the rest obtained from reference TRBV13 and TRBJ2-1, is as follows: AAGVIQSPRHLIKEKRETATLKCYPIPRHDTVYWYQQGPGQDPQFLISFYEKMQSDKGSIPDRFSAQQFSDYHSELNMSSLELGDSALYFCASSSGLAGYNEQFFGPGTRLTVL.

The chain uses TRBV20-1 and TRBJ1-2; D remains unclear. CDR1 and CDR2 from the germline V gene are DFQATT and SNEGSKA (reference sequence). The CDR3 totals 10 residues. V dropped 4 bases and J dropped 5 bases, with 5 bases sitting between them. The CDR3 loop reads CSAITYGYTF. The CDR3 DNA reads TGCAGTGCTATAACATATGGCTACACCTTC.

V is TRBV2 and J is TRBJ2-5; D might be TRBD2 (6 bases). CDR3 length: 16 residues. V was clipped by 4 bases and J by 5 bases, with 20 bases between them. Germline lookup yields CDR1 SNHLY and CDR2 FYNNEI. This CDR3 is CASSVPGSTGSETQYF. CDR3 coding DNA: TGTGCCAGCAGTGTCCCCGGGAGCACAGGCTCGGAGACCCAGTACTTC.

The V call is TRBV2, the J call TRBJ2-1, with D hard to call. V was cut by 2 bases and J by 0 bases, with 11 bases left in between. Germline CDR1 is SNHLY and CDR2 is FYNNEI. The CDR3 is 16 amino acids. In nucleotides, the CDR3 is TGTGCCAGCAGTGAATCCGCGAGGAGCTCCTACAATGAGCAGTTCTTC. This translates into CASSESARSSYNEQFF.

CDR3 sequence reads: CATTVGGNQPQHF. The CDR3 region has the DNA TGTGCCACAACCGTTGGGGGGAATCAGCCCCAGCATTTT. This chain links TRBV19 with TRBJ1-5, with a tentative D call TRBD1 (5 bases). The length of the CDR3 is 13 residues. Germline V gene data show CDR1 as LNHDA and CDR2 as SQIVND (reference sequence). V shed 10 bases and J shed 4 bases, with 14 bases lying between them.

V gene TRBV4-2 combines with J gene TRBJ2-3, with D uncertain. The germline V gene encodes CDR1 LGHNA and CDR2 YNFKEQ. The germline V and J ends were trimmed by 1 base and 0 bases, with 5 bases remaining between them. This CDR3 spans 14 amino acids. CDR3 in amino acids: CASSQGQSTDTQYF. The CDR3 coding sequence is TGTGCCAGCAGCCAAGGTCAGAGCACAGATACGCAGTATTTT.

The chain combines TRBV11-2 with TRBJ2-2; D possibly corresponds to TRBD1 (6 bases). Germline loops: CDR1 SGHAT, CDR2 FQNNGV. The CDR3 is made up of 16 amino acids. V lost 9 bases to trimming and J lost 0 bases, with 17 bases between them. In nucleotides, the CDR3 is TGTGCCAGTACGAACAGGGTCCTAACGAACACCGGGGAGCTGTTTTTT. Translating it yields CASTNRVLTNTGELFF.

This rearrangement joins TRBV2 to TRBJ2-3; D is unresolved. Germline CDR1 reads SNHLY; CDR2 reads FYNNEI. The ends were cut back, 9 bases at V and 0 bases at J, with 10 bases in the middle. This CDR3 region has 13 residues. The CDR3: CARETVSTDTQYF. The CDR3 DNA follows: TGTGCCAGAGAGACTGTTAGCACAGATACGCAGTATTTT.

The J gene is TRBJ1-1, the V gene TRBV19; no firm D call. The CDR3 totals 15 residues. Germline V CDR1 and CDR2: LNHDA, SQIVND (reference sequence). Deletions cut 6 bases from V and 6 bases from J, with 20 bases between. The CDR3 bases are TGTGCCAGTAGCCTCGGACTTTTAGTGGAGGCTGAAGCTTTCTTT. Translated: CASSLGLLVEAEAFF.